Detailed here is one T cell receptor (beta chain). Its specificity is not known. Only in-frame clones appear in the TCRdb table, and some are missing; sequencing was by immunoSEQ multiplex PCR. The table lists some 85,000 clones, around 90% of them singletons. The sample belongs to a study of T cell responses to AZD1222 COVID-19 vaccine. Whole-study findings and limits: Vaccine-associated CD4 TCRs spanned spike, dominant at 160-218 and 743-854. White British donors predominated, females outnumbered males, and clonal diversity was possibly underestimated.

Germline trimming cut 3 bases from V and 3 bases from J; bases unmatched to any gene: 4. This CDR3 has 15 amino acids. CDR1 SEHNR and CDR2 FQNEAQ come from the germline V gene (reference sequence). Source: peripheral blood, taken on day 0 of AZD1222 vaccination. The rearrangement links TRBV7-9 to TRBJ2-7; 11 bases align to TRBD2. The TCR comes from an adult in good health. This chain's CDR3 is CASSFRTSGSYEQYF. The CDR3 DNA reads TGTGCCAGCAGCTTTAGAACTAGCGGGAGCTACGAGCAGTACTTC.